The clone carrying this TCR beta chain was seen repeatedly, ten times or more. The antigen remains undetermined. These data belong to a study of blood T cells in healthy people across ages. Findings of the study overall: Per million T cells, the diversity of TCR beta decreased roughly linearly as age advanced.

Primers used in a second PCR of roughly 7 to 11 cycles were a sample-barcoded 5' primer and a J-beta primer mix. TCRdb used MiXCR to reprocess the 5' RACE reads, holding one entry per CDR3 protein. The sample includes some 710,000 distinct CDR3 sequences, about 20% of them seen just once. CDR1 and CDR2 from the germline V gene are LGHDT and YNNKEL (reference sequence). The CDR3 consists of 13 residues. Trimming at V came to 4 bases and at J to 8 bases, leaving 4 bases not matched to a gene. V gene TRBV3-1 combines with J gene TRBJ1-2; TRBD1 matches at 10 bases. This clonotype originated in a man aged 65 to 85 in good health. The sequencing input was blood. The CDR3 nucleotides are TGTGCCAGCAGCCTCCGGGACAGGGGCGGCTACACCTTC. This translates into CASSLRDRGGYTF.